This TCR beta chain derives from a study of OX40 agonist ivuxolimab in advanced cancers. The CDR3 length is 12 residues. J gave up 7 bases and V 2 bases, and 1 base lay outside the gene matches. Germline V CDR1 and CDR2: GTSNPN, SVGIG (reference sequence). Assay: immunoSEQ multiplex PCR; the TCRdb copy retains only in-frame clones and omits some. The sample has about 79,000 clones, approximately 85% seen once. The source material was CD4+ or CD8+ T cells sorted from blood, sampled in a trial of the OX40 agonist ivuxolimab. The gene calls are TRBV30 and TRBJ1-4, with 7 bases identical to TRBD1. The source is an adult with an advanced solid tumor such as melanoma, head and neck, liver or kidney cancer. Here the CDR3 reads CAWSTGVEKLFF. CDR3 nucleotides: TGTGCCTGGAGTACAGGGGTTGAAAAACTGTTTTTT.